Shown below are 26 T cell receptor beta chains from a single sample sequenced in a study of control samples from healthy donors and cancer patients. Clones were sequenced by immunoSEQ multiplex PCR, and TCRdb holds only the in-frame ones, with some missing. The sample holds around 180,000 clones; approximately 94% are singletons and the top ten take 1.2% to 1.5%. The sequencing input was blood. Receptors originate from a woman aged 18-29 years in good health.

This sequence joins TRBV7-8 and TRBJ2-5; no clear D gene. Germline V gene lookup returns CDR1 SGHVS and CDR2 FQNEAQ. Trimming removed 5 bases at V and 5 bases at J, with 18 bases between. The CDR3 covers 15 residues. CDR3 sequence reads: CASSPLRLPRETQYF. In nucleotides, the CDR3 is TGTGCCAGCAGCCCGCTAAGGCTCCCGCGGGAGACCCAGTACTTC.

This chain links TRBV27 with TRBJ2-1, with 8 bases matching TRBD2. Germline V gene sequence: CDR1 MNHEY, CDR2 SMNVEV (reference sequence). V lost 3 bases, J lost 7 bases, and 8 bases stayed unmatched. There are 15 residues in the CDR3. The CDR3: CASSFGGAFGNEQFF. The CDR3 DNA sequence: TGTGCCAGCAGTTTCGGGGGGGCGTTTGGGAATGAGCAGTTCTTC.

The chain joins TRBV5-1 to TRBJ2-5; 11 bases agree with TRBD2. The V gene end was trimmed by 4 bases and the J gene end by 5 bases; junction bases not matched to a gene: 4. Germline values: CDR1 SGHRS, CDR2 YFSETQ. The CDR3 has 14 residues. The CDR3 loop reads CASSPRTSGETQYF. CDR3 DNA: TGCGCCAGCAGCCCTAGGACTAGCGGGGAGACCCAGTACTTC.

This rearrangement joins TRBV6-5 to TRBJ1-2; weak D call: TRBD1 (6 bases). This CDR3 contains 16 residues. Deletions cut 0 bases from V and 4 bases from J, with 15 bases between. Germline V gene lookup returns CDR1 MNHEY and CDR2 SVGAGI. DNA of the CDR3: TGTGCCAGCAGTTACTCGAAAGGGGGGCCGGTCTATGGCTACACCTTC. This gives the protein CASSYSKGGPVYGYTF.

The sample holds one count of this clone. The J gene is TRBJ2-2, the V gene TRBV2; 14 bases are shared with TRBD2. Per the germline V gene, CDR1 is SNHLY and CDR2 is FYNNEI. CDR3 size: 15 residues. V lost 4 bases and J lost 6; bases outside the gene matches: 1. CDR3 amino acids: CASSGLAGGPGELFF. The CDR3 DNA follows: TGTGCCAGCAGTGGACTAGCGGGGGGGCCCGGGGAGCTGTTTTTT.

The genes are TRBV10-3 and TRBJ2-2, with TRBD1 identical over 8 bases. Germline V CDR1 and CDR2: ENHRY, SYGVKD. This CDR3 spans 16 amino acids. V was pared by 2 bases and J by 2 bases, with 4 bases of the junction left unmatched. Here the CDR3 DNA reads TGTGCCATCAGTGAGAGGGGACAGGAAAACACCGGGGAGCTGTTTTTT. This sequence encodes CAISERGQENTGELFF.

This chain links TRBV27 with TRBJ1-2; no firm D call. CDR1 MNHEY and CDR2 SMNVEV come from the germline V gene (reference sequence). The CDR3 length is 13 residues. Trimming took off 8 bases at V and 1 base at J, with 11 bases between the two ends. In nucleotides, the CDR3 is TGTGCCAGCCGCCAAGACCTTAACTATGGCTACACCTTC. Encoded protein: CASRQDLNYGYTF.

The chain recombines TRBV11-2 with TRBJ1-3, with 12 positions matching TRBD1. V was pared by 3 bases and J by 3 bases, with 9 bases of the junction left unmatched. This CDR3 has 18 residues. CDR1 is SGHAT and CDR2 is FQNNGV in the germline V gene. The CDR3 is CASSFNLRDRGHGNTIYF. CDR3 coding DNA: TGTGCCAGCAGCTTTAACCTCCGGGACAGGGGGCATGGAAACACCATATATTTT.

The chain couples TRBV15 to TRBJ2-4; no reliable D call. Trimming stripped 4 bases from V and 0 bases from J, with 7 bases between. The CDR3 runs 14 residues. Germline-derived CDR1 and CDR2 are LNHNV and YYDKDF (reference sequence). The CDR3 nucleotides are TGTGCCACCAGCACTATAATAGCCAAAAACATTCAGTACTTC. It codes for CATSTIIAKNIQYF.

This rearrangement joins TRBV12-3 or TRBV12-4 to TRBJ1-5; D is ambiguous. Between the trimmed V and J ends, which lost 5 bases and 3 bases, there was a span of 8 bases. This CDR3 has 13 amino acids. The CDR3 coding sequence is TGTGCCAGCAGTCGGGGAAACAATCAGCCCCAGCATTTT. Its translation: CASSRGNNQPQHF.

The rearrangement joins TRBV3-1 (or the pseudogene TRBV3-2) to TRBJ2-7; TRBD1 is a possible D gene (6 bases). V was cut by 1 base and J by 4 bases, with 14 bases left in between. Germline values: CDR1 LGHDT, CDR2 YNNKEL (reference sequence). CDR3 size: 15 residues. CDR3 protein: CASSQGGARGYEQYF. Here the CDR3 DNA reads TGTGCCAGCAGCCAAGGTGGGGCTAGGGGGTACGAGCAGTACTTC.

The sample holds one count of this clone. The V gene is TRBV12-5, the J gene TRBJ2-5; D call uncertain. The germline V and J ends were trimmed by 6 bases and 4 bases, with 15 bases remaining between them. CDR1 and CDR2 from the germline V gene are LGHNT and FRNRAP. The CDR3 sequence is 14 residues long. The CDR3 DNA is TGTGCTAGTGGCCTTGGTAGCCGTTTAGAGACCCAGTACTTC. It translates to CASGLGSRLETQYF.

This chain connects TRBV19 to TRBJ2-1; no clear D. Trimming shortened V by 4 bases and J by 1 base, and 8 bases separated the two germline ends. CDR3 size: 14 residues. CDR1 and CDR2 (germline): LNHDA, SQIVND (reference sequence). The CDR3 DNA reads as TGTGCCAGTAGTAGGTCGCCGTCCTACAATGAGCAGTTCTTC. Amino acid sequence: CASSRSPSYNEQFF.

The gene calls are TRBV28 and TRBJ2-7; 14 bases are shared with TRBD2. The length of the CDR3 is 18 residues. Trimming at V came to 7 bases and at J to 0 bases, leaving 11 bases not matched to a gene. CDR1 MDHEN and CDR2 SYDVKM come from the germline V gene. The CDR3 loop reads CASTLRGLAGGPSYEQYF. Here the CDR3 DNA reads TGTGCCAGCACTCTAAGAGGACTAGCGGGAGGACCCTCCTACGAGCAGTACTTC.

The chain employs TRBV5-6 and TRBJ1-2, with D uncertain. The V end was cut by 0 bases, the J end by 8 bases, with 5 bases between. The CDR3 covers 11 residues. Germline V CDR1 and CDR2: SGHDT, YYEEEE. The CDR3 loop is CASSLAEGYTF. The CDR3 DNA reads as TGTGCCAGCAGCTTGGCGGAAGGCTACACCTTC.

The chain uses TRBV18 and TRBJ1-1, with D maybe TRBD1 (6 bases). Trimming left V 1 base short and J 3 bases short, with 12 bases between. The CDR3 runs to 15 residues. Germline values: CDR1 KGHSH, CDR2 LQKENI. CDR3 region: CASSPRGGRDTEAFF. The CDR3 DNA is TGTGCCAGCTCACCACGGGGGGGCAGGGACACTGAAGCTTTCTTT.

The CDR3 here is CATSRTGKRSEQYF. The CDR3 DNA sequence: TGTGCCACCAGTAGAACAGGGAAACGGTCCGAGCAGTACTTC. The J gene is TRBJ2-7, the V gene TRBV24-1; tentative D call: TRBD1 (6 bases). The CDR3 is made up of 14 amino acids. CDR1 and CDR2 from the germline V gene are KGHDR and SFDVKD. V was cut by 6 bases and J by 6 bases, with 17 bases left in between.

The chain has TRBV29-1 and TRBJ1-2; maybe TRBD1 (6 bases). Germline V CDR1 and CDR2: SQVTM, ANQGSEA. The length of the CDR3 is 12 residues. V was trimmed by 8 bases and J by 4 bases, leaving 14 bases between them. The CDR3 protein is CSSLGGIYGYTF. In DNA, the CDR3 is TGCAGCTCCCTAGGGGGGATCTATGGCTACACCTTC.

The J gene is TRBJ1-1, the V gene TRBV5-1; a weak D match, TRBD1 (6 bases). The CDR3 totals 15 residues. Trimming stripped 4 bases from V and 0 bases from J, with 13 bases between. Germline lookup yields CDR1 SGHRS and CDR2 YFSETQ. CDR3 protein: CASSPGARLNTEAFF. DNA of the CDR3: TGCGCCAGCAGCCCAGGGGCGCGGTTGAACACTGAAGCTTTCTTT.

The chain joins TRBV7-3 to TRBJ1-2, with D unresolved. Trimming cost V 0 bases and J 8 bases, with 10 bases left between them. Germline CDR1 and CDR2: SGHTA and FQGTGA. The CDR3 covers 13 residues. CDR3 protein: CASSLTGSHGYTF. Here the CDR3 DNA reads TGTGCCAGCAGCTTAACCGGGTCCCACGGCTACACCTTC.

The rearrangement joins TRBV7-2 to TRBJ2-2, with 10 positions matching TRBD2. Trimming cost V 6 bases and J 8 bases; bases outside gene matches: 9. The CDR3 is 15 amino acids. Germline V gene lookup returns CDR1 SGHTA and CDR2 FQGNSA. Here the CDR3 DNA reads TGTGCCAGCAGACTAGCGGGGCTTCTAGGAGGGGAGCTGTTTTTT. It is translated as CASRLAGLLGGELFF.

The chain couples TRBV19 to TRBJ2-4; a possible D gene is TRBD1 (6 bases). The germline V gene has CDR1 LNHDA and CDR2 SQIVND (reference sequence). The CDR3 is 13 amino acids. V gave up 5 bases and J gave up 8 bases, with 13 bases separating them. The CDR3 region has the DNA TGTGCCAGTAGTCAGGGGCGCAGAGACATTCAGTACTTC. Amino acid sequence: CASSQGRRDIQYF.

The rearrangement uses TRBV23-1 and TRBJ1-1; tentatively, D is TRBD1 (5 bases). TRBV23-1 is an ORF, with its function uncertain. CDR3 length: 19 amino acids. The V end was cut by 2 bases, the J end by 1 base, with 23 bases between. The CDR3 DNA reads TGCGCCAGCAGTCAAGGGGCCAGTGGCCGGCCCCAGGGGAACACTGAAGCTTTCTTT. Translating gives CASSQGASGRPQGNTEAFF.

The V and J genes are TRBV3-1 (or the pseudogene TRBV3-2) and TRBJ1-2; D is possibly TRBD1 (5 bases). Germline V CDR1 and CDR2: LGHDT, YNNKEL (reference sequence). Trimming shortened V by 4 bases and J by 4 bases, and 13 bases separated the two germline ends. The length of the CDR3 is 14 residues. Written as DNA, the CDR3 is TGTGCCAGCAGCCCTGGGGACCGAGTCTATGGCTACACCTTC. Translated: CASSPGDRVYGYTF.

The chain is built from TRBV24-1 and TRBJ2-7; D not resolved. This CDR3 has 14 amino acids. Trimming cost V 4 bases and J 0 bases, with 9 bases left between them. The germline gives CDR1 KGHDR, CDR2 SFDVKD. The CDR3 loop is CATSEPGGSYEQYF. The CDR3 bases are TGTGCCACCAGTGAGCCAGGTGGCTCCTACGAGCAGTACTTC.

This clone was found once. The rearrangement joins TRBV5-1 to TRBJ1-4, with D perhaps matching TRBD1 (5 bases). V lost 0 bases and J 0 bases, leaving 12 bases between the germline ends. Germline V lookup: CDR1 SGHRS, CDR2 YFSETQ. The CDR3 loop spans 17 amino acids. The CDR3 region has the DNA TGCGCCAGCAGCTTGGAGGGGTACCCTGCAACTAATGAAAAACTGTTTTTT. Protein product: CASSLEGYPATNEKLFF.